The following is a T cell receptor (beta chain) sequence with its context. Its specificity is unknown. After removal of 10 bases from V and 2 bases from J, the junction contained 8 bases not matched to a gene. CDR1 is ENHRY and CDR2 is SYGVKD in the germline V gene. The length of the CDR3 is 13 residues. The sample is drawn from a study of T cells and Merkel cell carcinoma outcomes. Broader study findings: Repertoire plus T-cell density reportedly predicted Merkel cell carcinoma outcomes.

Generated by immunoSEQ multiplex PCR, the TCRdb table keeps only in-frame clones and is missing some. The sample has about 19,000 clones; around 80% are singletons. The chain couples TRBV10-3 to TRBJ2-7; 7 nucleotides align to TRBD1. Specimen: tumor tissue from Merkel cell carcinoma. The receptor comes from a human donor with Merkel cell carcinoma. In nucleotides, the CDR3 is TGTGCCACACTAAAGGGGGCCACCTACGAGCAGTACTTC. Translation gives CATLKGATYEQYF.